Each of the 2 T cell receptor beta chains below was sequenced from the same sample in a study of cytotoxic CD8 clonotypes in ibrutinib-treated CLL. TCRdb keeps only in-frame clones here, not all; method: immunoSEQ multiplex PCR. Among approximately 170,000 clones listed, approximately 91% were seen once. Sequences were derived from PBMCs, sampled at disease progression, from a patient treated with ibrutinib. These receptors all stem from a human donor with chronic lymphocytic leukemia.

The V gene is TRBV2, the J gene TRBJ1-1; unclear D gene. Germline V gene sequence: CDR1 SNHLY, CDR2 FYNNEI. V was shortened by 4 bases and J by 5 bases, with 8 bases between the two germline ends. The CDR3 loop spans 12 amino acids. CDR3 residues: CASSGSGTEAFF. Written as DNA, the CDR3 is TGTGCCAGCAGTGGGTCCGGTACTGAAGCTTTCTTT.

Concerning this clone: This specimen includes other DNA sequences encoding the same CDR3. The rearrangement links TRBV29-1 to TRBJ1-2; 7 bases are shared with TRBD1. The CDR3 contains 14 residues. Per the germline V gene, CDR1 is SQVTM and CDR2 is ANQGSEA. The CDR3, as DNA: TGCAGTGTAGCAATCCGGGACAGAGACTATGGCTACACCTTC. It specifies CSVAIRDRDYGYTF.